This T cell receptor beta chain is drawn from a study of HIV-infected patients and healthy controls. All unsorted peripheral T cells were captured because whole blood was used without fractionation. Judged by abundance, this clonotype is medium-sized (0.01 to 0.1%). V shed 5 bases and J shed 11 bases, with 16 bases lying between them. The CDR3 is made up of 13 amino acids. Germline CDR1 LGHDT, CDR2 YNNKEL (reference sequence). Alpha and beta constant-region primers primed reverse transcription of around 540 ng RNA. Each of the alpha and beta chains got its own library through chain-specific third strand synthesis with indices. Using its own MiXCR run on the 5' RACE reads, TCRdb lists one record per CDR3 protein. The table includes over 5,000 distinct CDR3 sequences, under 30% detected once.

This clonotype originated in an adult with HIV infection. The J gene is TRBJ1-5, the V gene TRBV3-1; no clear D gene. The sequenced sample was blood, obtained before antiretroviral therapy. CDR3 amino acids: CASSSRYSQAQHF. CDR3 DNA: TGTGCCAGCAGCTCACGTTATTCCCAGGCCCAGCATTTT.